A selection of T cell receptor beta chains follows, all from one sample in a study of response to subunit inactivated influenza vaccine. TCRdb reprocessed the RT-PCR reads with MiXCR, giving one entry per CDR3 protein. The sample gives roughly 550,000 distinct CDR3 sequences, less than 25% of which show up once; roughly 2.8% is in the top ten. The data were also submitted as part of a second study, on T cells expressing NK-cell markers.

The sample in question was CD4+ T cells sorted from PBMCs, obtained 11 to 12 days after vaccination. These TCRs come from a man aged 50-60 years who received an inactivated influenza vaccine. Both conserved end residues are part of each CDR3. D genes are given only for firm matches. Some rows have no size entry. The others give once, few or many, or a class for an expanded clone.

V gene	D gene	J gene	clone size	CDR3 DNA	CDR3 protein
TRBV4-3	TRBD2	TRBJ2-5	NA	TGCGCCAGCAGCCAAGATTGGACTAGCGGGGGAGGAGAGGCCCAGTACTTC	CASSQDWTSGGGEAQYF
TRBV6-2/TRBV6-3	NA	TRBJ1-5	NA	TGTGCCAGCAGGTACGGGGGAAGCAATCAGCCCCAGCATTTT	CASRYGGSNQPQHF
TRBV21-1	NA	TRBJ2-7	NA	TGTGCCAGCAGCAAAGTTATTAGGGTGGGGACCTACGAGCAGTACTTC	CASSKVIRVGTYEQYF
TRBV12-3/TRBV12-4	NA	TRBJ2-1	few	TGTGCCAGCAGCCTTTCCGGGACGTGGAATGAGCAGTTCTTC	CASSLSGTWNEQFF
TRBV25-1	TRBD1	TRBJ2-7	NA	TGTGCCAGCAGTGACCTAGACAGGGGCGAGCAGTACTTC	CASSDLDRGEQYF
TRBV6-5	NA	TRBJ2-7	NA	TGTGCCAGCAGTTCCTTCGTTGGCTCCTCCTACGAGCAGTACTTC	CASSSFVGSSYEQYF
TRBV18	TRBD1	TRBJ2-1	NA	TGTGCCAGCTCACCACCGGGACAGGGAGTAAATGAGCAGTTCTTC	CASSPPGQGVNEQFF
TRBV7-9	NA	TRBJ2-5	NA	TGTGCCAGCAGCTTAGATATTCAAAGAGAGACCCAGTACTTC	CASSLDIQRETQYF
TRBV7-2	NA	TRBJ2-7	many	TGTGCCAGCAGCCCCTCCTACGGGATAGAGGAGCAGTACTTC	CASSPSYGIEEQYF
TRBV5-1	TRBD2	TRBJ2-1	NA	TGCGCCAGCAGCCCCAAGACTAGCCGGAGGGTAAATGAGCAGTTCTTC	CASSPKTSRRVNEQFF
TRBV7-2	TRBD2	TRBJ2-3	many	TGTGCCAGCAGCTTAAGACTAGCGGGAGCTGATACGCAGTATTTT	CASSLRLAGADTQYF
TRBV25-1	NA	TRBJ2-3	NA	TGTGCCAGCAGTGGCTTTGGGTACCGAGGGGATACGCAGTATTTT	CASSGFGYRGDTQYF
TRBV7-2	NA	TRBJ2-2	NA	TGTGCCAGCAGCCCCCCAACATTAGCAGAGAACACCGGGGAGCTGTTTTTT	CASSPPTLAENTGELFF
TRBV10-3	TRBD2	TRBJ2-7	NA	TGTGCCATCAGTGCGGGACTAGCGGGAGGAACCTCCTACGAGCAGTACTTC	CAISAGLAGGTSYEQYF
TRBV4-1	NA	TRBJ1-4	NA	TGCGCCAGCAGCCGGGGGGCCGGGGAGAAACTGTTTTTT	CASSRGAGEKLFF
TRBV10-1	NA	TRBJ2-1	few	TGCGCCAGCAGCCGGCAGGGTGACAATGAGCAGTTCTTC	CASSRQGDNEQFF
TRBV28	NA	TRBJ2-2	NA	TGTGCCAGCAGTCCCCAAAAAAGGTGGGAGTGGACCGGGGAGCTGTTTTTT	CASSPQKRWEWTGELFF
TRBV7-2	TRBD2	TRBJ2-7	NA	TGTGCCAGCAGCTTAACTAGCGGGGCCTCCTACGAGCAGTACTTC	CASSLTSGASYEQYF
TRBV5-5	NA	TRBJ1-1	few	TGTGCCAGCAGCTTGTCGGGGGACTCGGACACTGAAGCTTTCTTT	CASSLSGDSDTEAFF
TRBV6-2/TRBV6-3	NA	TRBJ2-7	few	TGTGCCAGCAGTTACCGGCTGTTCTCCTACGAGCAGTACTTC	CASSYRLFSYEQYF
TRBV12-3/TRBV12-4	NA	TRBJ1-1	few	TGTGCCAGCAAAAAGTCCCAGGGGAACACTGAAGCTTTCTTT	CASKKSQGNTEAFF
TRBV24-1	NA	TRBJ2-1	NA	TGTGCCACCAGTGACCGTCAGTCACAAGGGTACAATGAGCAGTTCTTC	CATSDRQSQGYNEQFF
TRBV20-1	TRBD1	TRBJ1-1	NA	TGCAGTGCTAGAGACCTTGGACAGGGCGCTTTCGCTTTCTTT	CSARDLGQGAFAFF
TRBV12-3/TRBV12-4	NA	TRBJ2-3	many	TGTGCCAGCACCTTCGGACAGCTAAGCACAGATACGCAGTATTTT	CASTFGQLSTDTQYF
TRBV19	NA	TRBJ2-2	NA	TGTGCCAGTAGTATTGGGGGAGTCGGCACCGGGGAGCTGTTTTTT	CASSIGGVGTGELFF
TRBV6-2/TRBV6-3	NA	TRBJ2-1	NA	TGTGCCAGCGATCTGGCGGGGAGAAACAATGAGCAGTTCTTC	CASDLAGRNNEQFF
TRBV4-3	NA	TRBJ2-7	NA	TGCGCCAGCAGCCAGGCAACGACAAGGAGCTCCTACGAGCAGTACTTC	CASSQATTRSSYEQYF
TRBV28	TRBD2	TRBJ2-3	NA	TGTGCCAGCAGCTCAACACCGACTAGCGGCACAGATACGCAGTATTTT	CASSSTPTSGTDTQYF
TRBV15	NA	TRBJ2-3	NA	TGTGCCACCGAAGTGGACCCCGAGGGCACAGATACGCAGTATTTT	CATEVDPEGTDTQYF
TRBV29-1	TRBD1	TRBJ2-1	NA	TGCAGCGTTGGTGGACAGGGGGCCTCCCGTGAGCAGTTCTTC	CSVGGQGASREQFF
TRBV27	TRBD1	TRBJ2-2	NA	TGTGCCAGCAAGAGCCGGGACAGGGCCCCCGGGGAGCTGTTTTTT	CASKSRDRAPGELFF
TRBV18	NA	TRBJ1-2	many	TGTGCCAGCTCAACCACAGGGCTCAATAACTATGGCTACACCTTC	CASSTTGLNNYGYTF
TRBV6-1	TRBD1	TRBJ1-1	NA	TGTGCCAGCAGAACGATATCACAGGGGCTCCTGAACACTGAAGCTTTCTTT	CASRTISQGLLNTEAFF
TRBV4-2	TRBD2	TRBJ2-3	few	TGTGCCAGCAGCCAAGATAGCTACGGGGAGCGGGGGATCGGCACAGATACGCAGTATTTT	CASSQDSYGERGIGTDTQYF
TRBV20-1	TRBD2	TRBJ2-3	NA	TGCAGTGCGTCCGGGACTAGCGGGAGGCAAGGCACAGATACGCAGTATTTT	CSASGTSGRQGTDTQYF
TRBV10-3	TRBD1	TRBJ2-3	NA	TGTGCCACAAGGGACAGGGAGGCGGCAGATACGCAGTTTTTT	CATRDREAADTQFF
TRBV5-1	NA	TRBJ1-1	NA	TGCGCCAGCAGCTTGGATCCGGGCCGAAACACTGAAGCTTTCTTT	CASSLDPGRNTEAFF
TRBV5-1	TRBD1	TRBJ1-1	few	TGCGCCAGCAGCTTGAGGCCGGGACAGGGTGACACTGAAGCTTTCTTT	CASSLRPGQGDTEAFF
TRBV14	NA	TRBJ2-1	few	TGTGCCAGCAGGGTAAGGGAGCAGTTCTTC	CASRVREQFF
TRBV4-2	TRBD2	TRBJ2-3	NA	TGTGCCAGCAGCCTCCCGGGGGGACTAGCGATAGATACGCAGTATTTT	CASSLPGGLAIDTQYF
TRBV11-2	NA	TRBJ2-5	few	TGTGCCAGCAGCTTAGATCCTGTGGAGACCCAGTACTTC	CASSLDPVETQYF
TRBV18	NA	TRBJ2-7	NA	TGTGCCAGCTCACCGGCAGGGGCAGGCGGCTACGAGCAGTACTTC	CASSPAGAGGYEQYF
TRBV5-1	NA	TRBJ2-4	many	TGCGCCAGCAGCTTAGAAGGGGACAAAAACATTCAGTACTTC	CASSLEGDKNIQYF
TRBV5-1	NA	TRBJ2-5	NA	TGCGCCAGCAGACCCCGGGGTCTTCAAGAGACCCAGTACTTC	CASRPRGLQETQYF
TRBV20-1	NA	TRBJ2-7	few	TGCAGTGCCGCCCCCGGGACCGCCTACGAGCAGTACTTC	CSAAPGTAYEQYF
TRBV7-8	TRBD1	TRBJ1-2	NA	TGTGCCAGCAGCCGATTAGGACAGGGTCTGAGCTACACCTTC	CASSRLGQGLSYTF
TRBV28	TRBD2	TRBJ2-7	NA	TGTGCCATCGGGGGGGTCGGCGAAGACGAGCAGTACTTC	CAIGGVGEDEQYF
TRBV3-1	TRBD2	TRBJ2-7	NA	TGTGCCAGCAGCCGGGATTGGGGGGCTAGCGGGGGCTACGAGCAGTACTTC	CASSRDWGASGGYEQYF
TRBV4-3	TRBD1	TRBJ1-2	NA	TGCGCCAGCAGCCAAGACGGGACAGGGGGCGCGTGGACCTATGGCTACACCTTC	CASSQDGTGGAWTYGYTF
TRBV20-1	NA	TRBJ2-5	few	TGCAGTGCTAGACAGGGGCAAGAGACCCAGTACTTC	CSARQGQETQYF
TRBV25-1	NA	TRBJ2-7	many	TGTGCCAGCAGTGTCTGGGACGCAGGTCGTTCCTACGAGCAGTACTTC	CASSVWDAGRSYEQYF
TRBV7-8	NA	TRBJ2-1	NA	TGTGCCAGCAGCTTAGGCGCGAGGGGGAATAATGAGCAGTTCTTC	CASSLGARGNNEQFF
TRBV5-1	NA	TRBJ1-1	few	TGCGCCAGCAGCCCCCTCACCCTCCAGAACACTGAAGCTTTCTTT	CASSPLTLQNTEAFF
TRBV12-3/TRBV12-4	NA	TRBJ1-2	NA	TGTGCCAGCAGTTCAACAGGGAGCCCTGGCTACACCTTC	CASSSTGSPGYTF
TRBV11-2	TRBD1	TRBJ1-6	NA	TGTGCCAGCAGATCGAGGACAGGGCCCAATTCACCCCTCCACTTT	CASRSRTGPNSPLHF
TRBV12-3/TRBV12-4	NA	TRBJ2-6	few	TGTGCCAGCAGTTTGGGGCCGGCCAACGTCCTGACTTTC	CASSLGPANVLTF
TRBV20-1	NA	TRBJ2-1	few	TGCAGTGCTGGAGCTTTAGGAGTCTCCTACAATGAGCAGTTCTTC	CSAGALGVSYNEQFF
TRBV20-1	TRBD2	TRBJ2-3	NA	TGCAGTCTAGCGGGGCCCGCGGATACGCAGTATTTT	CSLAGPADTQYF
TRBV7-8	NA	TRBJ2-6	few	TGTGCCAGCAGCTTAGAGGGTTCCTATGGGGCCAACGTCCTGACTTTC	CASSLEGSYGANVLTF